This T cell receptor (beta chain) was sequenced during a study of PD-1 blockade in classical Hodgkin lymphoma. Each patient relapsed following autologous stem cell transplantation, and prior brentuximab vedotin exposure differed. General study findings and limits: Reported findings placed baseline TCR diversity lower in newly diagnosed patients (compared with healthy donors). The study found that TCR diversity rose significantly by C4D1 in CD4+ but not CD8+ cells. Patients who began taking nivolumab under 1 year after ASCT were left out. Patients newly diagnosed and complete responders had comparable baseline diversity.

This CDR3 comprises 15 residues. CDR1 and CDR2 (germline): MDHEN, SYDVKM. The V segment lost 6 bases and the J segment 1 base; nucleotides outside the gene matches: 9. This clone has just a few counts. Its antigen is unidentified. Profiled with immunoSEQ multiplex PCR; TCRdb holds only in-frame clones, not every one. The table lists 25,000 to 30,000 clones, less than 80% of them singletons. The sequence derives from a human donor with classical Hodgkin lymphoma. The rearrangement uses TRBV28 and TRBJ2-7; 7 bases match TRBD1. The source material was peripheral blood mononuclear cells (PBMCs), sampled before the second cycle of nivolumab. The CDR3 protein is CASSYPGQSSYEQYF. CDR3 nucleotide sequence: TGTGCCAGCAGCTATCCGGGACAGTCGTCCTACGAGCAGTACTTC. The full variable domain, rest sourced from reference TRBV28 and TRBJ2-7, is DVKVTQSSRYLVKRTGEKVFLECVQDMDHENMFWYRQDPGLGLRLIYFSYDVKMKEKGDIPEGYSVSREKKERFSLILESASTNQTSMYLCASSYPGQSSYEQYFGPGTRLTVT.